This T cell receptor (beta chain) was identified in a study of cytomegalovirus exposure and HLA in healthy donors. This clone occurred a few times. The target antigen is unknown. TCRdb's copy holds only in-frame clones and misses some; the assay was immunoSEQ multiplex PCR. The data show about 140,000 clones, 70% to 90% seen once. The length of the CDR3 is 16 residues. With 2 bases clipped from V and 0 bases from J, the junction kept 3 bases outside the gene matches. From germline, CDR1 is MNHEY and CDR2 SVGAGI. The study, taken as a whole, reports: Associated with cytomegalovirus, according to the listing, were 150 to 200 TCR beta chains. The tendency of first-cohort TCR clusters to co-occur in the roughly 130 validation repertoires emerged from a later analysis.

The receptor comes from a man younger than 35 in good health and CMV-seronegative. This chain links TRBV6-5 with TRBJ2-5; 10 nucleotides agree with TRBD2. Sequencing was done on a sample of PBMCs. CDR3: CASSYTTSGDQETQYF. The CDR3 nucleotides are TGTGCCAGCAGTTACACTACTAGCGGGGACCAAGAGACCCAGTACTTC.